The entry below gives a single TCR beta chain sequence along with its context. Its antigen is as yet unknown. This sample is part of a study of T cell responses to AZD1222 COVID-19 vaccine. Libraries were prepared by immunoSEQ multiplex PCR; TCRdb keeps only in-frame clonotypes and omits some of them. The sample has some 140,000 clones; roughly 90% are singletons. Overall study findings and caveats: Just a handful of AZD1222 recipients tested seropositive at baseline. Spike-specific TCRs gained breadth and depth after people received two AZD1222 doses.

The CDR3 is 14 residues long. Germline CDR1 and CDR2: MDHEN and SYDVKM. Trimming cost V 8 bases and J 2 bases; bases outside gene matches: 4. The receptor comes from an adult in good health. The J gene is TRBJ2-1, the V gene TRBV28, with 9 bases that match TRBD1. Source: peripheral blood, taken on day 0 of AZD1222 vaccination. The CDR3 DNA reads TGTGCCAGCCGCCGGGACAGGGCCTACAATGAGCAGTTCTTC. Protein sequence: CASRRDRAYNEQFF.